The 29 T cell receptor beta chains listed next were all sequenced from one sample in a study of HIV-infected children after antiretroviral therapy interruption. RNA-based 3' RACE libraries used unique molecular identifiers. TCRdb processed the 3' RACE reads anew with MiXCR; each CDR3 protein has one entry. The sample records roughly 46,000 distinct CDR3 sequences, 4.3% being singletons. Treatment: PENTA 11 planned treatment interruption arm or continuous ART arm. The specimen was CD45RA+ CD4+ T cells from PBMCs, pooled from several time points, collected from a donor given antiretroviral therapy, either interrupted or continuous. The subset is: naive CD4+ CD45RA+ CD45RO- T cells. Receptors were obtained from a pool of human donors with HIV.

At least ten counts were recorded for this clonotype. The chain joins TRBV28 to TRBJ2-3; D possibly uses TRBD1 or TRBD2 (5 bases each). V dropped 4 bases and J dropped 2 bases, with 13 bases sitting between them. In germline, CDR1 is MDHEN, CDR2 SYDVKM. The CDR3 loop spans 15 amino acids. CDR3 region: CASSYPLGVTDTQYF. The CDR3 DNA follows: TGTGCCAGCAGTTACCCCCTGGGGGTCACAGATACGCAGTATTTT.

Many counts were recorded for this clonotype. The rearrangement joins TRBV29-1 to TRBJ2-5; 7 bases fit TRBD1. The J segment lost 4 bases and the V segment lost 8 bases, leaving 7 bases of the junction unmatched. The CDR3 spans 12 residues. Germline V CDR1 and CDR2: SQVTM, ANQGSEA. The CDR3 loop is CSIHRGSETQYF. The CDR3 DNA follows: TGCAGCATTCACAGGGGATCAGAGACCCAGTACTTC.

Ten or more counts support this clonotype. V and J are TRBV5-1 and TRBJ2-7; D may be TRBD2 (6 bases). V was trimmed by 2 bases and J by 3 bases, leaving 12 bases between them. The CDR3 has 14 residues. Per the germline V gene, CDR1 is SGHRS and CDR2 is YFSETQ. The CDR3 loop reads CASSLLRGSYEQYF. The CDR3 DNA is TGCGCCAGCAGCTTATTACGGGGGAGCTACGAGCAGTACTTC.

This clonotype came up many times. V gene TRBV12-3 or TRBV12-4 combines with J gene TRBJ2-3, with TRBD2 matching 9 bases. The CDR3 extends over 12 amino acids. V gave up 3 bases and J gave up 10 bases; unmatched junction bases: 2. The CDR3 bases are TGTGCCAGCAGTTTGTCTAGCGGGGCGCAGTATTTT. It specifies CASSLSSGAQYF.

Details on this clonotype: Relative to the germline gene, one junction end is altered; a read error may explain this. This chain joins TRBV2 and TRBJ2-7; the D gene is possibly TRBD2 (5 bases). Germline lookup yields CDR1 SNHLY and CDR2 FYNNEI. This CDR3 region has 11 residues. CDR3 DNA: TGTGCCAGCAGCCTCACGGACTCGGTTATCTTC. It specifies CASSLTDSVIF.

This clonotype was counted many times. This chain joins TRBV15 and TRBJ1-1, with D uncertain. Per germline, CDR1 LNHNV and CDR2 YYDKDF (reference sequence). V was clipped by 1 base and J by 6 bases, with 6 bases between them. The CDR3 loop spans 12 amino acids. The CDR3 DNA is TGTGCCACCAGCAGAGGCTTGCCTGAAGCTTTCTTT. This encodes CATSRGLPEAFF.

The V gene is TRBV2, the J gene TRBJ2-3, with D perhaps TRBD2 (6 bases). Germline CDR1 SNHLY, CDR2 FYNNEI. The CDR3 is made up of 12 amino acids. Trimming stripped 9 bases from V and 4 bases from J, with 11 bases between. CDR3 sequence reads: CASKGLADTQYF. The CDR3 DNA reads TGTGCCAGTAAGGGACTCGCAGATACGCAGTATTTT.

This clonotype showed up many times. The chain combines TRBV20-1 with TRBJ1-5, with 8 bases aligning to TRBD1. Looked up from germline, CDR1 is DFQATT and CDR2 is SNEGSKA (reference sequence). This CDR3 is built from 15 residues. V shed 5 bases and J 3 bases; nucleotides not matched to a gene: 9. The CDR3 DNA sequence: TGCAGTGCTTCCGGGACAGGAGACAACAATCAGCCCCAGCATTTT. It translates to CSASGTGDNNQPQHF.

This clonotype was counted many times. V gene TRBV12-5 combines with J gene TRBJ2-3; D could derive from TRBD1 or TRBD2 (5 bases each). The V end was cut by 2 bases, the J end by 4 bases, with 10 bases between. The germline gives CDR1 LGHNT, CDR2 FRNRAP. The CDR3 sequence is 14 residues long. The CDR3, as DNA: TGTGCTAGTGGTTTGCTAGAGGGGTCAGATACGCAGTATTTT. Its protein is CASGLLEGSDTQYF. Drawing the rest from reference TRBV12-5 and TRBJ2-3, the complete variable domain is DARVTQTPRHKVTEMGQEVTMRCQPILGHNTVFWYRQTMMQGLELLAYFRNRAPLDDSGMPKDRFSAEMPDATLATLKIQPSEPRDSAVYFCASGLLEGSDTQYFGPGTRLTVL.

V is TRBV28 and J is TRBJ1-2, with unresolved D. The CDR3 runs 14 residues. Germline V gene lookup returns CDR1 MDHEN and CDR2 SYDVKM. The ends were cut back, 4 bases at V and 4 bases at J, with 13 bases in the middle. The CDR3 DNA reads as TGTGCCAGCAGTTCCCCTGCAATCCCCTATGGCTACACCTTC. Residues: CASSSPAIPYGYTF.

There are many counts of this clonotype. In nucleotides, the CDR3 is TGTGCCAGCAGCTCACCATTTACCGGGCTGGACACAGATACGCAGTATTTT. This codes for CASSSPFTGLDTDTQYF. The chain has TRBV11-3 and TRBJ2-3; no firm D call. Deletions cut 4 bases from V and 2 bases from J, with 19 bases between. The CDR3 length is 17 residues. The germline gives CDR1 SGHNT, CDR2 YENEEA.

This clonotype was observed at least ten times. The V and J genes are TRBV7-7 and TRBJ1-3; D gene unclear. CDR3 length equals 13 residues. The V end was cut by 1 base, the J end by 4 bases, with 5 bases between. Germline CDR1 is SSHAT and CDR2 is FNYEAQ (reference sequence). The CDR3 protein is CASSLDTGNTIYF. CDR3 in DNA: TGTGCCAGCAGCTTAGACACGGGAAACACCATATATTTT.

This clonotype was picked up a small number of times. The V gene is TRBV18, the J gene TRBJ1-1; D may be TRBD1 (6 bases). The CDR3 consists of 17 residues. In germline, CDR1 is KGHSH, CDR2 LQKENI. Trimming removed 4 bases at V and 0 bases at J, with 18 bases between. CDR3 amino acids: CASSLSEGQYMNTEAFF. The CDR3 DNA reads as TGTGCCAGCTCACTATCTGAAGGACAGTACATGAACACTGAAGCTTTCTTT.

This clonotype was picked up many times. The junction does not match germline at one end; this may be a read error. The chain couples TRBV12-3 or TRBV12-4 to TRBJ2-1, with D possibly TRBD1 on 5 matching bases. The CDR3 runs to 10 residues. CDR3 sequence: CASSLGQLVF. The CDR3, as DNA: TGTGCCAGCAGTTTAGGACAGCTGGTCTTC.

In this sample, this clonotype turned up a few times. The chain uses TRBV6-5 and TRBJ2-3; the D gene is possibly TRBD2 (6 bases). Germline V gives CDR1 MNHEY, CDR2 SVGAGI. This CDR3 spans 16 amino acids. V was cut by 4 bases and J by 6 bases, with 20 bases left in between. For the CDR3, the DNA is TGTGCCAGCAGTTCGTTGGCGGGGACCCGGGGCGATACGCAGTATTTT. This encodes CASSSLAGTRGDTQYF.

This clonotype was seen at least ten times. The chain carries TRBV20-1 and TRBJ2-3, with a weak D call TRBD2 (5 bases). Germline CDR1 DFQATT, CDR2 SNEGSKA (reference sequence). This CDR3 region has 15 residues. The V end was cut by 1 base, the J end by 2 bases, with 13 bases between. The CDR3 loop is CSARADYRSTDTQYF. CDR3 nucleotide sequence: TGCAGTGCTAGAGCCGACTACCGCTCCACAGATACGCAGTATTTT.

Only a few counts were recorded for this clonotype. The CDR3 DNA reads as TGTGCCACCCAGGGACGGGTGGATGAGCAGTTCTTC. It codes for CATQGRVDEQFF. The V gene is TRBV24-1, the J gene TRBJ2-1; possibly TRBD1 or TRBD2 for D (5 bases each). CDR3 length equals 12 residues. V lost 9 bases and J lost 8, with 13 bases in between. CDR1 and CDR2 (germline): KGHDR, SFDVKD.

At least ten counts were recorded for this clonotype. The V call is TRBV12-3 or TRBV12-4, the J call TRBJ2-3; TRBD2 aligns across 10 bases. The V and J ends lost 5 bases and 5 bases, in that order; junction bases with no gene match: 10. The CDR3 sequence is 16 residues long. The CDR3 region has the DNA TGTGCCAGCAGTACCGAAGCGGGGGGGGTCGTAGATACGCAGTATTTT. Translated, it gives CASSTEAGGVVDTQYF.

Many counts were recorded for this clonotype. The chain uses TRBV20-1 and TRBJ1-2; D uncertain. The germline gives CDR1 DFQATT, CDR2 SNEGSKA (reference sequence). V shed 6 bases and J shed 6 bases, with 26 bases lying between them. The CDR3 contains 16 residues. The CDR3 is CSAVIGPGRAFDGYTF. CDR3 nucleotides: TGCAGTGCCGTTATTGGCCCCGGTAGGGCTTTCGATGGCTACACCTTC.

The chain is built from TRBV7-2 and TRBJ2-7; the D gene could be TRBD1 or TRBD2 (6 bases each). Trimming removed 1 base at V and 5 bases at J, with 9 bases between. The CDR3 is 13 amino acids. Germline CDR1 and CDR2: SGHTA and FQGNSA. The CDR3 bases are TGTGCCAGCAGCTTAGACAGGGAGGACGAGCAGTACTTC. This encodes CASSLDREDEQYF.

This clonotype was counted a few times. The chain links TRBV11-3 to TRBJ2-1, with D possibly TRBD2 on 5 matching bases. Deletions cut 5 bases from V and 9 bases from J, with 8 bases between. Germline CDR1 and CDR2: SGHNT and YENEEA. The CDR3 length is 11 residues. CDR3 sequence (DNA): TGTGCCAGCAGCCCGGAGGCTGAGCAGTTCTTC. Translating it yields CASSPEAEQFF.

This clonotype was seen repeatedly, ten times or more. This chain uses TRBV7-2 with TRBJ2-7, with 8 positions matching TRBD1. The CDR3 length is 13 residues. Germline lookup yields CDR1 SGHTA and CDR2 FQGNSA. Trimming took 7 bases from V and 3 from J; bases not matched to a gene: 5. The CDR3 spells CASIGQGFYEQYF. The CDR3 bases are TGTGCCAGCATTGGACAGGGATTCTACGAGCAGTACTTC. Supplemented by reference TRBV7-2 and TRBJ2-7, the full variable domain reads GAGVSQSPSNKVTEKGKDVELRCDPISGHTALYWYRQSLGQGLEFLIYFQGNSAPDKSGLPSDRFSAERTGGSVSTLTIQRTQQEDSAVYLCASIGQGFYEQYFGPGTRLTVT.

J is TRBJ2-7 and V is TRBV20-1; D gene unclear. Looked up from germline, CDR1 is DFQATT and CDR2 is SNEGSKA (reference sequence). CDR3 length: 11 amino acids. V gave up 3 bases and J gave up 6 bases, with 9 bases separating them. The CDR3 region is CSASVKSEQYF. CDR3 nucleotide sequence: TGCAGTGCTAGCGTCAAGAGCGAGCAGTACTTC.

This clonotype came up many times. CDR3 in DNA: TGCAGCGCAACAACTAGAGAGGGCTTAGATACGCAGTATTTT. This codes for CSATTREGLDTQYF. This chain links TRBV29-1 with TRBJ2-3; D is perhaps TRBD2 (5 bases). The CDR3 consists of 14 residues. The germline V and J ends were trimmed by 7 bases and 5 bases, with 19 bases remaining between them. Germline V gives CDR1 SQVTM, CDR2 ANQGSEA.

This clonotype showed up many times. CDR3 region: CASIGGTNNQPQHF. The CDR3 nucleotides are TGTGCCAGCATTGGGGGGACAAACAATCAGCCCCAGCATTTT. This rearrangement joins TRBV2 to TRBJ1-5; D might be TRBD1 (6 bases). Germline V gene lookup returns CDR1 SNHLY and CDR2 FYNNEI. V lost 7 bases and J lost 3, with 13 bases in between. The CDR3 sequence is 14 residues long. Complete variable domain (other parts from reference TRBV2 and TRBJ1-5): EPEVTQTPSHQVTQMGQEVILRCVPISNHLYFYWYRQILGQKVEFLVSFYNNEISEKSEIFDDQFSVERPDGSNFTLKIRSTKLEDSAMYFCASIGGTNNQPQHFGDGTRLSIL.

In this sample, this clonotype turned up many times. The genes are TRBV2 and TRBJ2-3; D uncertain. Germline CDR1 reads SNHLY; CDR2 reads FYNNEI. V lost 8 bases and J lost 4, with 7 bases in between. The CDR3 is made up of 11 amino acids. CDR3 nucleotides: TGTGCCAGCGCAAGCGCAGATACGCAGTATTTT. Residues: CASASADTQYF.

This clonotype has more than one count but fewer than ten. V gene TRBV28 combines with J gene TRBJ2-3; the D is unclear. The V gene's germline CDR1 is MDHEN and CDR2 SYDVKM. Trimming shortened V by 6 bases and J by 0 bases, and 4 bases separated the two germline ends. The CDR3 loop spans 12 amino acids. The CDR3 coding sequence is TGTGCCAGCAGAGAGAGCACAGATACGCAGTATTTT. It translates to CASRESTDTQYF.

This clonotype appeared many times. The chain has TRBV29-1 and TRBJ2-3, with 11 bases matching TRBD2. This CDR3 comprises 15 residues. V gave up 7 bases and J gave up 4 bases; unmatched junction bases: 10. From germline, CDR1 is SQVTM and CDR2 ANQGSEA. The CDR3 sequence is CSAISGTSGSDTQYF. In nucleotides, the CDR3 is TGCAGCGCTATATCCGGGACTAGCGGCTCAGATACGCAGTATTTT.

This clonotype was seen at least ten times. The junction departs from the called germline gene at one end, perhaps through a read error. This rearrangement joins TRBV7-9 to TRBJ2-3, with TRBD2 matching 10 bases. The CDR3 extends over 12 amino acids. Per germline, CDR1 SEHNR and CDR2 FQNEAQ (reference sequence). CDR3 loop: CASSSSGTSVDF. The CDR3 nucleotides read TGTGCCAGCAGCTCTTCCGGGACTAGCGTGGATTTT. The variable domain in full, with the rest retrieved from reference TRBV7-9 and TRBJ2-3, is DTGVSQNPRHKITKRGQNVTFRCDPISEHNRLYWYRQTLGQGPEFLTYFQNEAQLEKSRLLSDRFSAERPKGSFSTLEIQRTEQGDSAMYLCASSSSGTSVDFGPGTRLTVL.